The clone carrying this T cell receptor (beta chain) showed up many times. The record originates from a study of blood T cell repertoires in COVID-19. Overall study context: Sources were T cells, B-cell-depleted T cells, or PBMCs; the material itself was cDNA or gDNA.

V was trimmed by 0 bases and J by 5 bases, leaving 13 bases between them. Germline CDR1 reads SGHDN; CDR2 reads FVKESK. CDR3 length: 16 amino acids. Some clones are missing from TCRdb's copy, which holds only in-frame ones; the method was immunoSEQ multiplex PCR. This sample has tens of thousands of clones, with about 83% found just once. Sequencing was performed on peripheral blood. This chain joins TRBV14 and TRBJ2-2, with a tentative D call TRBD2 (5 bases). The receptor was derived from a human donor in a cohort sampled during active COVID-19. The CDR3 DNA sequence: TGTGCCAGCAGCCAAGATCTCCCGGGAACTACCGGGGAGCTGTTTTTT. It translates to CASSQDLPGTTGELFF.